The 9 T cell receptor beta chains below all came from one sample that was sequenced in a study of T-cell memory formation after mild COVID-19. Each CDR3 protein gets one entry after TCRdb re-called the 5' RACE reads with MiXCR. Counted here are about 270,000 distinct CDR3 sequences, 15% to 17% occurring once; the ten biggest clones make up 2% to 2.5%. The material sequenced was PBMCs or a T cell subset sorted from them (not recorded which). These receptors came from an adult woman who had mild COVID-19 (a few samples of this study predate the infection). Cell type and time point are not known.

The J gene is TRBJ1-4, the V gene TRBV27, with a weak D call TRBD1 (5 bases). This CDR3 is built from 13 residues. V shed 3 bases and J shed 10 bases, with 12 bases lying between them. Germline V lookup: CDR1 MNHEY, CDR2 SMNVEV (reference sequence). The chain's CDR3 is CASSFKVGGKLFF. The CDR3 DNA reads TGTGCCAGCAGTTTTAAAGTCGGGGGAAAACTGTTTTTT.

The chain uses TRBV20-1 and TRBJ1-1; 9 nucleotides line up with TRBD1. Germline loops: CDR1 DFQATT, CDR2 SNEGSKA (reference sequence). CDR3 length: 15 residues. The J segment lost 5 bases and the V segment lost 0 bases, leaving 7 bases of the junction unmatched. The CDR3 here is CSARDPGQGITEAFF. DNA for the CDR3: TGCAGTGCTAGAGATCCGGGACAGGGAATTACTGAAGCTTTCTTT.

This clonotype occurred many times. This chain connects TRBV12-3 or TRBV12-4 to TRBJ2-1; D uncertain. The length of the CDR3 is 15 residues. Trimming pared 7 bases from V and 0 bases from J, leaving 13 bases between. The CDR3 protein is CASTVAASSYNEQFF. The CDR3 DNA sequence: TGTGCCAGCACCGTCGCCGCTAGCTCCTACAATGAGCAGTTCTTC.

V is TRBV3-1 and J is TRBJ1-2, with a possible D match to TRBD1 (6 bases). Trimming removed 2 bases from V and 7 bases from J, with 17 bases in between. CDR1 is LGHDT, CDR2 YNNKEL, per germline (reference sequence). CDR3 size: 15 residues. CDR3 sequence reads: CASSQSSRGVFGYTF. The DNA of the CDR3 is TGTGCCAGCAGCCAAAGCAGCAGGGGCGTCTTTGGCTACACCTTC.

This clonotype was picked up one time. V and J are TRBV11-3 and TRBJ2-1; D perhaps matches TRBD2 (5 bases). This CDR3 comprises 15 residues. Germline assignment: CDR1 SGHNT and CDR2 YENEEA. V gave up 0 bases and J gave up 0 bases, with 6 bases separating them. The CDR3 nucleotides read TGTGCCAGCAGCTTAGATGAGGGCTCCTACAATGAGCAGTTCTTC. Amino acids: CASSLDEGSYNEQFF.

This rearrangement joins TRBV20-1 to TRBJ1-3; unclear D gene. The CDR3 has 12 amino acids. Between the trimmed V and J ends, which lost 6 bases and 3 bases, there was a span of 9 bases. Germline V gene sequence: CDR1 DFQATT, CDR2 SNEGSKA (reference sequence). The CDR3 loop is CSATDGGNTIYF. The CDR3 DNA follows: TGCAGTGCCACGGACGGTGGAAACACCATATATTTT.

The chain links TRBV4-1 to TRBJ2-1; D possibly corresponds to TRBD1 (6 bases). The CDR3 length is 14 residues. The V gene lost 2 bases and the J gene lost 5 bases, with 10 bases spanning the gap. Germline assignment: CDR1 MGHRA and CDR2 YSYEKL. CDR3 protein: CASSQMDSHNEQFF. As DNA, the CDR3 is TGCGCCAGCAGCCAAATGGACAGTCACAATGAGCAGTTCTTC.

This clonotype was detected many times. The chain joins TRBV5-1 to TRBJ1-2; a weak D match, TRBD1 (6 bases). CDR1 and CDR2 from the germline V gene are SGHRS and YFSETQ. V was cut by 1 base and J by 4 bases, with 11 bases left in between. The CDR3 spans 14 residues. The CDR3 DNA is TGCGCCAGCAGCTTGACGACAGGCAGCTATGGCTACACCTTC. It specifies CASSLTTGSYGYTF.

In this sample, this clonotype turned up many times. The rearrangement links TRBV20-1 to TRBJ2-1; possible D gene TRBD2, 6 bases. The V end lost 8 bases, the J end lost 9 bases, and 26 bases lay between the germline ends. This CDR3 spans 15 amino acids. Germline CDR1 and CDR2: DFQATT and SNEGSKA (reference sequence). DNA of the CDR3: TGCAGTTCAACCCGGAGGGGTACCCAAATTGGTGAGCAGTTCTTC. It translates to CSSTRRGTQIGEQFF.